This T cell receptor beta chain was obtained from a study of T cell repertoires in cytomegalovirus infection. TCRdb redid the calling of the reads with MiXCR, one entry per CDR3 protein. The sample has approximately 490,000 distinct CDR3 sequences, 11% seen once. Trimming took 5 bases from V and 3 from J, leaving 14 bases between them. The length of the CDR3 is 14 residues. The V gene's germline CDR1 is SGHRS and CDR2 YFSETQ. This receptor was obtained from a human donor in good health (CMV status not recorded). Some clones in this sample may be carry-over from other donors' samples. The J gene is TRBJ1-1, the V gene TRBV5-1, with D tentatively TRBD1 (5 bases). The source material was PBMCs. The CDR3 spells CASRRGRGDTEAFF. In nucleotides, the CDR3 is TGCGCCAGCAGAAGGGGTCGGGGCGACACTGAAGCTTTCTTT.